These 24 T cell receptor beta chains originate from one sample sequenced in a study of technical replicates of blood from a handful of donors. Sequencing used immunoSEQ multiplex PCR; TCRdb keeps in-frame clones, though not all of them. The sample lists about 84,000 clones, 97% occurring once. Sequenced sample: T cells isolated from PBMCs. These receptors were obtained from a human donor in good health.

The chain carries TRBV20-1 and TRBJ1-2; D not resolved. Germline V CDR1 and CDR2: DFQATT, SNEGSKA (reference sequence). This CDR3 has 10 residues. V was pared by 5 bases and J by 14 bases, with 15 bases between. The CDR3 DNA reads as TGCAGTGCTCGGGAAGGGAAGGGAACCTTC. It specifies CSAREGKGTF.

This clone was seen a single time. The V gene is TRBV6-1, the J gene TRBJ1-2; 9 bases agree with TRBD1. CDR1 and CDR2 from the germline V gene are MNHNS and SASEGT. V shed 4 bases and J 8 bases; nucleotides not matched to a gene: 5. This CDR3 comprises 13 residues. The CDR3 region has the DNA TGTGCCAGCAGTGCCGACAGGGGGAACGGCTACACCTTC. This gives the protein CASSADRGNGYTF.

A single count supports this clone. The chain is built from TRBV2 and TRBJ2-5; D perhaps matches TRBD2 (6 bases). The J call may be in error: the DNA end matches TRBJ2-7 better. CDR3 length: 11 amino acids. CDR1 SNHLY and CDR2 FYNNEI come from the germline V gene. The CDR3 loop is CASRVEGEQYF. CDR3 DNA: TGTGCCAGCAGGGTGGAGGGCGAGCAGTACTTC.

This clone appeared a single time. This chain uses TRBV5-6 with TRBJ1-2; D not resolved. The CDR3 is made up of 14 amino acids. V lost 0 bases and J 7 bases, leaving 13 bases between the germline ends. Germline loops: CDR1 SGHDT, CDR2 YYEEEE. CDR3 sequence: CASSLGRASAGYTF. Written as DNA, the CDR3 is TGTGCCAGCAGCTTGGGGAGGGCGTCAGCTGGCTACACCTTC.

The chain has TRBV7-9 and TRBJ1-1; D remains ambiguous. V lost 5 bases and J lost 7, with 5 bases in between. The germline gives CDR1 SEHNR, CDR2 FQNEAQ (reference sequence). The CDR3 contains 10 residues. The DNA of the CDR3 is TGTGCCAGCAGCCCAATTGAAGCTTTCTTT. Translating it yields CASSPIEAFF.

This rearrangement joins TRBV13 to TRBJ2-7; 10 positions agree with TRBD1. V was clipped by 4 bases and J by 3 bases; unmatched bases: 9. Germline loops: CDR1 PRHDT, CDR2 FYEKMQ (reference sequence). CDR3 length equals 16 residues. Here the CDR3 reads CASSSSGTGDHYEQYF. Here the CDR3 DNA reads TGTGCCAGCAGCTCCTCCGGGACAGGGGACCACTACGAGCAGTACTTC.

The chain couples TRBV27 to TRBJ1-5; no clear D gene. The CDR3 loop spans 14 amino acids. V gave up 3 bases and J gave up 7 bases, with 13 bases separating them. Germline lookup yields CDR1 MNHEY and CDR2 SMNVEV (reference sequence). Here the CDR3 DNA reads TGTGCCAGCAGTTTTAGCCATGCCGGCCAGCCCCAGCATTTT. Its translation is CASSFSHAGQPQHF.

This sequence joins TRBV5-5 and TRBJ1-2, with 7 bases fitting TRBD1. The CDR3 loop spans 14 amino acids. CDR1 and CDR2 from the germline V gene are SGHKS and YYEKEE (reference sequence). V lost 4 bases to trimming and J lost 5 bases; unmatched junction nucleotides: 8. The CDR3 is CASSPGQALYGYTF. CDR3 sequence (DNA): TGTGCCAGCAGCCCCGGACAGGCGCTATATGGCTACACCTTC.

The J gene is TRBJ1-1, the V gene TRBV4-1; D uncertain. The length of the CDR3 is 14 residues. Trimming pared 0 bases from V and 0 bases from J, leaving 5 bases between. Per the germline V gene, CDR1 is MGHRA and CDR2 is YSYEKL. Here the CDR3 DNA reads TGCGCCAGCAGCCAAGAGGGCCTGAACACTGAAGCTTTCTTT. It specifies CASSQEGLNTEAFF.

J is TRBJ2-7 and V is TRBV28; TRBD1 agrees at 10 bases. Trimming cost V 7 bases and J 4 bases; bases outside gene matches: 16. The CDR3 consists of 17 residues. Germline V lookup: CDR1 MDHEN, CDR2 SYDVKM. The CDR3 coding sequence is TGTGCCAGCACTCGCGGGCTCGCGGGACAGGGGTTATACGAGCAGTACTTC. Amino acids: CASTRGLAGQGLYEQYF.

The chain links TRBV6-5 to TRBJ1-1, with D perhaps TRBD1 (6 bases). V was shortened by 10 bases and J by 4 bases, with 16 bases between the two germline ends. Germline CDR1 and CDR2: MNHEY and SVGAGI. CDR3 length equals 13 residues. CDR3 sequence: CATSTGGLTEAFF. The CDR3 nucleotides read TGTGCCACCTCGACGGGGGGGCTCACTGAAGCTTTCTTT.

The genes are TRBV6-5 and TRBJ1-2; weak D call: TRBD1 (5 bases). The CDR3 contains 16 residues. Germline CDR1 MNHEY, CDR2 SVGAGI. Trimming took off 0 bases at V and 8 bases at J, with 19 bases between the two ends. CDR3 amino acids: CASSYSTAGNLGGYTF. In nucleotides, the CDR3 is TGTGCCAGCAGTTACTCGACAGCAGGGAATTTAGGCGGCTACACCTTC.

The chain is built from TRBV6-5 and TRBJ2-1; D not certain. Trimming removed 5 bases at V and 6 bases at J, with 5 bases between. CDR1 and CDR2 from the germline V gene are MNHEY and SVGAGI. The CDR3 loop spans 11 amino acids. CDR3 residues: CASSPGNEQFF. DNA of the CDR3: TGTGCCAGCAGTCCAGGCAATGAGCAGTTCTTC.

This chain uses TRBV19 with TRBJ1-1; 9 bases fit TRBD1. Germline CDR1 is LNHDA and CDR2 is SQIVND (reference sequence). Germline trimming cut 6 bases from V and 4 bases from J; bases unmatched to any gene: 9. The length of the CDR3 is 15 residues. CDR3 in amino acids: CASSSPQGAGTEAFF. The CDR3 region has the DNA TGTGCCAGTAGCAGCCCACAGGGGGCTGGCACTGAAGCTTTCTTT.

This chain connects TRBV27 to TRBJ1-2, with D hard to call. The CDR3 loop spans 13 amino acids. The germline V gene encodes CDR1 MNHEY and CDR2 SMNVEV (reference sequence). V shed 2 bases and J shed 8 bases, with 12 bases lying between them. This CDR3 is CASSLHGDRGYTF. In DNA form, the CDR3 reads TGTGCCAGCAGTTTACACGGGGATCGCGGCTACACCTTC.

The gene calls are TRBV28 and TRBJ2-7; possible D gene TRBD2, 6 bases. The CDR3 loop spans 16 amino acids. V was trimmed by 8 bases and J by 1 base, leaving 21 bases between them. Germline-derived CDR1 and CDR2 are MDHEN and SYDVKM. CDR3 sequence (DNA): TGTGCCAGCGGCCCGAGCGGGTTGGGCATTTCCTACGAGCAGTACTTC. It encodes CASGPSGLGISYEQYF.

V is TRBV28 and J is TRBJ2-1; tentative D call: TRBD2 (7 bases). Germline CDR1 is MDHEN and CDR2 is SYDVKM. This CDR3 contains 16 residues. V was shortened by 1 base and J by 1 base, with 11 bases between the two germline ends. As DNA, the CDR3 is TGTGCCAGCAGTTTATTAGGGGGAGGGTCCTACAATGAGCAGTTCTTC. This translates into CASSLLGGGSYNEQFF.

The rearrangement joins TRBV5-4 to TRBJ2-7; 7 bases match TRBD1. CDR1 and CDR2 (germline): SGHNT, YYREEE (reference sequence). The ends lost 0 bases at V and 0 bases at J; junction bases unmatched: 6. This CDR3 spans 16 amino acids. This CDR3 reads CASSLGGQISSYEQYF. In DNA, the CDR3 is TGTGCCAGCAGCTTGGGGGGACAGATAAGCTCCTACGAGCAGTACTTC.

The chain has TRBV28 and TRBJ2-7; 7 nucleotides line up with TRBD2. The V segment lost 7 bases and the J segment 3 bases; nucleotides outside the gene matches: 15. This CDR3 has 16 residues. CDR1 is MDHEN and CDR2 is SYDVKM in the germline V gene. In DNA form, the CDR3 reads TGTGCCAGCACCCCTTTAGTAGCGGGCGAGGACTACGAGCAGTACTTC. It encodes CASTPLVAGEDYEQYF.

CDR3 bases: TGTGCCAGCAGTGTAGAGGTCTCGGGGGAGCAGTTCTTC. It encodes CASSVEVSGEQFF. The chain is built from TRBV6-4 and TRBJ2-1, with D possibly TRBD2 on 5 matching bases. Germline CDR1 and CDR2: MRHNA and SNTAGT. The CDR3 spans 13 residues. With 4 bases removed from V and 10 bases from J, the gap between germline ends came to 14 bases.

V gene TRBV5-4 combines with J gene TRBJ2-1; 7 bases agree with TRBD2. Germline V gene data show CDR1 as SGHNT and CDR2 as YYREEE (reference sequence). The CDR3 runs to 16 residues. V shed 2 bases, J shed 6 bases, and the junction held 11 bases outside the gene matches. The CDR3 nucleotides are TGTGCCAGCAGCTTTCTCGGCGGGAGTCCAGGCAATGAGCAGTTCTTC. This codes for CASSFLGGSPGNEQFF. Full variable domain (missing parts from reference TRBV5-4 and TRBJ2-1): ETGVTQSPTHLIKTRGQQVTLRCSSQSGHNTVSWYQQALGQGPQFIFQYYREEENGRGNFPPRFSGLQFPNYSSELNVNALELDDSALYLCASSFLGGSPGNEQFFGPGTRLTVL.

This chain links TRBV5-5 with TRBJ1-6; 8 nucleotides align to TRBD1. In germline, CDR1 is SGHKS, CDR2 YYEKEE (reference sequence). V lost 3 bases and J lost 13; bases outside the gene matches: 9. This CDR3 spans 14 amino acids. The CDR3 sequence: CASSWGTGRVPLHF. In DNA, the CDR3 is TGTGCCAGCAGCTGGGGGACAGGAAGGGTCCCCCTCCACTTT.

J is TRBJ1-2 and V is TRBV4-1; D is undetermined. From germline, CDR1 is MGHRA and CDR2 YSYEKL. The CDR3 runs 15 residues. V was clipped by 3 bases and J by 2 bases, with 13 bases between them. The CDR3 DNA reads TGCGCCAGCAGCCATCAAACAGTCCTAAACTATGGCTACACCTTC. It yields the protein CASSHQTVLNYGYTF.

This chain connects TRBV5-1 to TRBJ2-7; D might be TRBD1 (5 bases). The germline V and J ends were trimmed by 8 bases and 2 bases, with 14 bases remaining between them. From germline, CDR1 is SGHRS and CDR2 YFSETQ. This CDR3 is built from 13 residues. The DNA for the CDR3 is TGCGCCAGTCAGGGTGTATCTCCCTACGAGCAGTACTTC. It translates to CASQGVSPYEQYF.